This TCR beta chain was identified in a study of T-cell memory formation after mild COVID-19. This clonotype was found a few times. The CDR3 spans 14 residues. The germline V and J ends were trimmed by 2 bases and 1 base, with 8 bases remaining between them. From 5'RACE with constant-segment primers came TCR alpha and TCR beta cDNA libraries that carried sample barcodes and UMIs. TCRdb fed the 5' RACE reads into MiXCR, producing one record per CDR3 protein. The table lists 350,000 to 500,000 distinct CDR3 sequences, 20% to 25% of them singletons. The receptor was isolated from an adult woman who had mild COVID-19 (a few samples of this study predate the infection). Cell type and time point are not known. The chain employs TRBV12-3 or TRBV12-4 and TRBJ1-1, with D uncertain. Sequencing was performed on PBMCs or a T cell subset sorted from them (not recorded which). CDR3 coding DNA: TGTGCCAGCAGTTTAACCAGCCGGAACACTGAAGCTTTCTTT. Its translation: CASSLTSRNTEAFF.